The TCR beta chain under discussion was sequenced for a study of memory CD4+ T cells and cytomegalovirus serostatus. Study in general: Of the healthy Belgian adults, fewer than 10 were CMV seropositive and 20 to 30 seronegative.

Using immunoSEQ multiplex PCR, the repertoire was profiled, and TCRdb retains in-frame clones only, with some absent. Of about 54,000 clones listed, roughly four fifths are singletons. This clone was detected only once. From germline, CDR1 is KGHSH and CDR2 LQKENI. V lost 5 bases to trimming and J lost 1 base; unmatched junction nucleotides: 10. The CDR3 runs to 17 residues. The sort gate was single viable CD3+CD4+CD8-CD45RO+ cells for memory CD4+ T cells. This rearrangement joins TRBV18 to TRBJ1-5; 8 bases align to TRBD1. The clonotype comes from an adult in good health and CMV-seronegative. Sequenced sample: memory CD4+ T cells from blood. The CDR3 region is CASSSRQTGGSNQPQHF. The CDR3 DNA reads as TGTGCCAGCTCATCAAGACAAACAGGGGGGAGCAATCAGCCCCAGCATTTT. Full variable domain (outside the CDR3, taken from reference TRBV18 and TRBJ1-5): NAGVMQNPRHLVRRRGQEARLRCSPMKGHSHVYWYRQLPEEGLKFMVYLQKENIIDESGMPKERFSAEFPKEGPSILRIQQVVRGDSAAYFCASSSRQTGGSNQPQHFGDGTRLSIL.